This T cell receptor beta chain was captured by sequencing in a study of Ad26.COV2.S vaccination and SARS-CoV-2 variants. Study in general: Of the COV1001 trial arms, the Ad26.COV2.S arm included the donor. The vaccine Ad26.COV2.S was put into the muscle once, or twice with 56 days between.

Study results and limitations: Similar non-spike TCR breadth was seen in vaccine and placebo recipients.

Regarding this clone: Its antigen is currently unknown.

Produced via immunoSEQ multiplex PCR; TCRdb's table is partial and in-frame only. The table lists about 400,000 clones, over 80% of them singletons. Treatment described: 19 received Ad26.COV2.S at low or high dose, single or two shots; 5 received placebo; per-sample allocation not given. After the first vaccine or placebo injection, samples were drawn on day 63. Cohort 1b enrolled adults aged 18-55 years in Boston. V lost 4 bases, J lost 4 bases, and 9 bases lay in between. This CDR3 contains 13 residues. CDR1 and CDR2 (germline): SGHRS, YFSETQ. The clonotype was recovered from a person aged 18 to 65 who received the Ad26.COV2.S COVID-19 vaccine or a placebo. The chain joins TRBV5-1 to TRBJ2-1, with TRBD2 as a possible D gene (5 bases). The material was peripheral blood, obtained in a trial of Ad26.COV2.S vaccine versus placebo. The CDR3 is CASSPGEYNEQFF. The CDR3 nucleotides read TGCGCCAGCAGCCCCGGGGAGTACAATGAGCAGTTCTTC.